The 19 T cell receptor beta chains in this list originate from one sample, sequenced in a study of blood T cell repertoires in COVID-19. Data came from immunoSEQ multiplex PCR; TCRdb stores just in-frame clones and leaves some out. Among some 300,000 clones listed, around 84% were seen once. The source material was peripheral blood. Receptor source: a man aged 65 to 85 with acute or convalescent COVID-19.

The chain has TRBV7-2 and TRBJ2-3; TRBD2 matches 8 bases. CDR1 SGHTA and CDR2 FQGNSA come from the germline V gene. Trimming took 0 bases from V and 4 from J; bases not matched to a gene: 12. The CDR3 covers 18 residues. The CDR3 sequence is CASSLAPFLPGGPDTQYF. As DNA, the CDR3 is TGTGCCAGCAGCTTAGCGCCGTTCTTACCGGGGGGGCCAGATACGCAGTATTTT.

The gene calls are TRBV7-2 and TRBJ2-7; 10 bases are shared with TRBD2. Germline lookup yields CDR1 SGHTA and CDR2 FQGNSA. Losses at the gene ends were 3 bases for V and 6 bases for J; bases not matched to a gene: 5. CDR3 size: 14 residues. CDR3: CASSFSSGSTEQYF. Written as DNA, the CDR3 is TGTGCCAGCAGCTTTTCTAGCGGGAGTACCGAGCAGTACTTC.

The rearrangement links TRBV19 to TRBJ2-5, with a possible D match to TRBD1 (6 bases). This CDR3 has 15 residues. CDR1 is LNHDA, CDR2 SQIVND, per germline (reference sequence). Trimming pared 6 bases from V and 2 bases from J, leaving 16 bases between. The CDR3 region has the DNA TGTGCCAGTAGGTTACAGGGTTCAGGGCAAGAGACCCAGTACTTC. It encodes CASRLQGSGQETQYF. Using reference TRBV19 and TRBJ2-5 for the parts outside the CDR3, the full variable domain is DGGITQSPKYLFRKEGQNVTLSCEQNLNHDAMYWYRQDPGQGLRLIYYSQIVNDFQKGDIAEGYSVSREKKESFPLTVTSAQKNPTAFYLCASRLQGSGQETQYFGPGTRLLVL.

The rearrangement joins TRBV27 to TRBJ2-2; possibly TRBD1 for D (6 bases). CDR1 is MNHEY, CDR2 SMNVEV, per germline (reference sequence). Between the trimmed V and J ends, which lost 6 bases and 4 bases, there was a span of 15 bases. CDR3 size: 15 residues. CDR3 DNA: TGTGCCAGCAGGAAACAGGGAGTCGTCACCGGGGAGCTGTTTTTT. Protein product: CASRKQGVVTGELFF.

In its sample, this clone was seen a few times. The V and J genes are TRBV10-3 and TRBJ2-7, with 9 bases identical to TRBD2. Germline V gene data show CDR1 as ENHRY and CDR2 as SYGVKD. J lost 5 bases, V lost 6 bases, and 17 bases had no gene match. CDR3 length: 17 residues. CDR3 nucleotides: TGTGCCATCAGGACCGCGACCATAGCGGGAGTCGCTAACGAGCAGTACTTC. This gives the protein CAIRTATIAGVANEQYF.

The chain links TRBV6-5 to TRBJ1-2; D not resolved. V lost 2 bases and J 8 bases, leaving 12 bases between the germline ends. Germline-derived CDR1 and CDR2 are MNHEY and SVGAGI. The CDR3 loop spans 13 amino acids. In nucleotides, the CDR3 is TGTGCCAGCAGTTACGGGCACGGTTACGGCTACACCTTC. Translation gives CASSYGHGYGYTF.

V is TRBV6-1 and J is TRBJ1-5; TRBD1 is a possible D gene (6 bases). Trimming removed 2 bases from V and 4 bases from J, with 15 bases in between. Germline CDR1 reads MNHNS; CDR2 reads SASEGT. The CDR3 extends over 16 amino acids. The CDR3 protein is CASSEHRERRNQPQHF. DNA of the CDR3: TGTGCCAGCAGTGAACACAGGGAGAGGCGAAATCAGCCCCAGCATTTT.

The chain uses TRBV18 and TRBJ2-2; D is possibly TRBD1 (5 bases). CDR3 length: 14 amino acids. Germline loops: CDR1 KGHSH, CDR2 LQKENI. Trimming stripped 5 bases from V and 4 bases from J, with 11 bases between. The DNA of the CDR3 is TGTGCCAGCTCAACCAGACAGACCACCGGGGAGCTGTTTTTT. Amino acids: CASSTRQTTGELFF.

V is TRBV6-5 and J is TRBJ2-7; possible D gene TRBD1, 6 bases. The CDR3 is 15 residues long. Germline V gene sequence: CDR1 MNHEY, CDR2 SVGAGI. Deletions cut 7 bases from V and 2 bases from J, with 18 bases between. The CDR3 nucleotides read TGTGCCAGCATTCTTACAGGGAACTCCCCCTACGAGCAGTACTTC. It yields the protein CASILTGNSPYEQYF.

This rearrangement joins TRBV5-4 to TRBJ2-6; 8 bases match TRBD1. The CDR3 runs to 17 residues. The trim removed 0 bases at V and 7 bases at J, leaving 9 bases unmatched. Germline CDR1 SGHNT, CDR2 YYREEE (reference sequence). The CDR3 protein is CASSLAGQGVGANVLTF. In nucleotides, the CDR3 is TGTGCCAGCAGCTTGGCCGGACAGGGAGTAGGCGCCAACGTCCTGACTTTC.

The V gene is TRBV12-3 or TRBV12-4, the J gene TRBJ2-2; perhaps TRBD2 as D (6 bases). The CDR3 spans 13 residues. The germline V and J ends were trimmed by 10 bases and 2 bases, with 11 bases remaining between them. The CDR3 spells CATGLINTGELFF. The CDR3, as DNA: TGTGCCACCGGACTAATAAACACCGGGGAGCTGTTTTTT.

The genes are TRBV5-1 and TRBJ1-3; weak D call: TRBD1 (5 bases). Per germline, CDR1 SGHRS and CDR2 YFSETQ. V lost 7 bases and J lost 4, with 24 bases in between. The CDR3 runs to 17 residues. This CDR3 reads CASGPQGEGAVGNTIYF. In DNA form, the CDR3 reads TGCGCCAGCGGACCACAAGGGGAAGGAGCTGTGGGAAACACCATATATTTT.

This clone has a handful of counts. This chain links TRBV5-1 with TRBJ2-2; 9 bases fit TRBD2. CDR1 and CDR2 from the germline V gene are SGHRS and YFSETQ. Trimming removed 4 bases from V and 6 bases from J; junction bases left unmatched: 10. The CDR3 loop spans 16 amino acids. This CDR3 is CASSNGISGGSGELFF. In DNA form, the CDR3 reads TGCGCCAGCAGCAACGGGATTAGCGGGGGTTCCGGGGAGCTGTTTTTT.

The rearrangement uses TRBV6-6 and TRBJ1-5, with TRBD1 identical over 8 bases. The CDR3 is 16 amino acids. V gave up 5 bases and J gave up 0 bases; unmatched junction bases: 6. CDR1 is MNHNY and CDR2 is SVGAGI in the germline V gene (reference sequence). The CDR3 loop reads CASSRTGTNSNQPQHF. The CDR3, as DNA: TGTGCCAGCAGTCGGACAGGGACGAATAGCAATCAGCCCCAGCATTTT.

This clone was seen just once. The genes are TRBV6-6 and TRBJ1-6; 8 bases match TRBD1. V gave up 4 bases and J gave up 7 bases; unmatched junction bases: 6. Germline values: CDR1 MNHNY, CDR2 SVGAGI (reference sequence). The length of the CDR3 is 15 residues. CDR3 nucleotide sequence: TGTGCCAGCAGTTCCCCGGGACAGGCCAATTCACCCCTCCACTTT. It codes for CASSSPGQANSPLHF.

The CDR3 here is CATSDPARDSYGYTF. The CDR3 region has the DNA TGTGCCACCAGTGATCCCGCCCGGGACAGCTATGGCTACACCTTC. The chain combines TRBV24-1 with TRBJ1-2; 7 positions match TRBD1. Trimming took 3 bases from V and 4 from J; bases not matched to a gene: 7. Germline V gives CDR1 KGHDR, CDR2 SFDVKD. The length of the CDR3 is 15 residues.

This clone was counted a few times. The gene calls are TRBV7-9 and TRBJ2-7, with D perhaps matching TRBD1 (6 bases). Between the trimmed V and J ends, which lost 5 bases and 2 bases, there was a span of 13 bases. CDR3 size: 14 residues. Germline V gene sequence: CDR1 SEHNR, CDR2 FQNEAQ (reference sequence). CDR3 in amino acids: CASSPDRLTYEQYF. DNA of the CDR3: TGTGCCAGCAGCCCTGACAGGCTTACCTACGAGCAGTACTTC.

Notes on this clone: Different DNA sequences within this sample yield the same CDR3. The V gene is TRBV6-2 or TRBV6-3, the J gene TRBJ1-1; TRBD1 might be the D (5 bases). The CDR3 is made up of 11 amino acids. Germline lookup yields CDR1 MNHEY and CDR2 SVGEGT. V gave up 5 bases and J gave up 5 bases, with 6 bases separating them. CDR3 DNA: TGTGCCAGCAGTCGGGGGACTGAAGCTTTCTTT. Its protein is CASSRGTEAFF.

The J gene is TRBJ2-6, the V gene TRBV3-1 (or the pseudogene TRBV3-2); 7 bases align to TRBD1. Trimming cost V 2 bases and J 0 bases; bases outside gene matches: 4. CDR1 and CDR2 from the germline V gene are LGHDT and YNNKEL (reference sequence). This CDR3 is 17 amino acids long. In DNA, the CDR3 is TGTGCCAGCAGCCAAAGCTCAGGGGGCTCTGGGGCCAACGTCCTGACTTTC. Translation gives CASSQSSGGSGANVLTF.